These 24 T cell receptor beta chains were all obtained from the same sample, sequenced in a study of technical replicates of blood from several donors. Libraries were prepared by immunoSEQ multiplex PCR; TCRdb keeps only in-frame clonotypes and omits some of them. In the table there are approximately 99,000 clones, around 96% of which are singletons. Sequencing was carried out using T cells isolated from PBMCs. These receptors all stem from a human donor in good health.

The chain recombines TRBV4-1 with TRBJ2-1; 10 positions agree with TRBD2. The junction had 10 bases not matched to a gene; V was cut back by 1 base and J by 1 base. Germline V gives CDR1 MGHRA, CDR2 YSYEKL. The CDR3 loop spans 19 amino acids. CDR3 protein: CASSQVGAFSGGSYNEQFF. For the CDR3, the DNA is TGCGCCAGCAGCCAAGTGGGGGCGTTTAGCGGGGGGTCCTACAATGAGCAGTTCTTC.

This clone has only one observation. The genes are TRBV9 and TRBJ2-3; D unresolved. The germline gives CDR1 SGDLS, CDR2 YYNGEE. This CDR3 is 15 amino acids long. V was trimmed by 4 bases and J by 0 bases, leaving 12 bases between them. The CDR3 nucleotides are TGTGCCAGCAGCCCAAGACCTAGAAGCACAGATACGCAGTATTTT. It translates to CASSPRPRSTDTQYF.

The V gene is TRBV10-1, the J gene TRBJ2-7; tentatively, D is TRBD1 (6 bases). V shed 3 bases and J shed 2 bases, with 11 bases lying between them. Per the germline V gene, CDR1 is WNHNN and CDR2 is SYGVQD (reference sequence). The CDR3 covers 14 residues. CDR3 nucleotides: TGCGCCAGCAGTGATCCTGACAGGCCCTACGAGCAGTACTTC. Its protein product is CASSDPDRPYEQYF.

The chain recombines TRBV5-1 with TRBJ2-5; the match to TRBD1 covers 9 bases. The CDR3 spans 15 residues. The germline V gene encodes CDR1 SGHRS and CDR2 YFSETQ. Losses at the gene ends were 4 bases for V and 5 bases for J; bases not matched to a gene: 9. The CDR3 nucleotides read TGCGCCAGCAGCGTCCGGGACAGGGTCGTTGAGACCCAGTACTTC. It specifies CASSVRDRVVETQYF.

The J gene is TRBJ1-2, the V gene TRBV4-1; D ambiguous. Germline V gene lookup returns CDR1 MGHRA and CDR2 YSYEKL. Deletions cut 0 bases from V and 4 bases from J, with 18 bases between. The CDR3 sequence is 17 residues long. CDR3 protein: CASSQEPLSGPLYGYTF. CDR3 coding DNA: TGCGCCAGCAGCCAAGAGCCCCTATCTGGGCCCCTCTATGGCTACACCTTC.

The rearrangement uses TRBV5-6 and TRBJ2-5; perhaps TRBD1 as D (6 bases). This CDR3 is 16 amino acids long. V dropped 0 bases and J dropped 2 bases, with 14 bases sitting between them. Germline-derived CDR1 and CDR2 are SGHDT and YYEEEE. CDR3 region: CASSLAPTGIQETQYF. CDR3 DNA sequence: TGTGCCAGCAGCTTGGCCCCCACAGGGATTCAAGAGACCCAGTACTTC.

This rearrangement joins TRBV5-4 to TRBJ2-1, with 11 bases lining up with TRBD2. J lost 9 bases, V lost 2 bases, and 4 bases had no gene match. Germline loops: CDR1 SGHNT, CDR2 YYREEE (reference sequence). The CDR3 is 14 amino acids. The CDR3 sequence: CASSFSGRAAEQFF. The CDR3 DNA reads TGTGCCAGCAGCTTTAGCGGGAGGGCCGCTGAGCAGTTCTTC.

This clone showed up just once. The chain links TRBV11-2 to TRBJ2-1; D gene unclear. CDR3 length: 13 residues. The V end was cut by 5 bases, the J end by 7 bases, with 12 bases between. Germline V gene sequence: CDR1 SGHAT, CDR2 FQNNGV. This CDR3 is CASSATSGNEQFF. The CDR3 DNA is TGTGCCAGCAGCGCTACCTCAGGAAATGAGCAGTTCTTC.

The V and J genes are TRBV19 and TRBJ2-2; possibly TRBD2 for D (6 bases). The CDR3 is 15 residues long. Deletions cut 4 bases from V and 5 bases from J, with 14 bases between. CDR1 is LNHDA and CDR2 is SQIVND in the germline V gene (reference sequence). DNA of the CDR3: TGTGCCAGTAGTAATCCGGGAGTAGGTACCGGGGAGCTGTTTTTT. Translated, it gives CASSNPGVGTGELFF.

The chain is built from TRBV5-1 and TRBJ2-2; 8 nucleotides match TRBD1. This CDR3 is built from 14 residues. V gave up 6 bases and J gave up 2 bases; unmatched junction bases: 3. Germline V gives CDR1 SGHRS, CDR2 YFSETQ. This CDR3 is CASNGQGNTGELFF. The CDR3 bases are TGCGCCAGCAACGGACAGGGTAACACCGGGGAGCTGTTTTTT.

This clone was picked up one time. The J gene is TRBJ2-7, the V gene TRBV9, with 9 nucleotides matching TRBD1. This CDR3 spans 12 amino acids. The germline V gene encodes CDR1 SGDLS and CDR2 YYNGEE. Trimming cost V 7 bases and J 7 bases; bases outside gene matches: 6. Written as DNA, the CDR3 is TGTGCCAGCGGGACAGGGCTTATGGAGCAGTACTTC. It specifies CASGTGLMEQYF.

Notes on this clone: Mismatch with germline at one junction end may stem from a read error. The same CDR3 also results from other DNA sequences found in this sample. The chain links TRBV5-1 to TRBJ1-1, with D hard to call. Germline V gene data show CDR1 as SGHRS and CDR2 as YFSETQ. The CDR3 is 15 residues long. Here the CDR3 DNA reads TGCGCCAGTAGCTTGACCCAAACAGAAAACACTGAAGCTTTCTTT. Its protein product is CASSLTQTENTEAFF.

This chain links TRBV14 with TRBJ2-2; D is possibly TRBD1 (5 bases). The CDR3 loop spans 14 amino acids. V lost 1 base to trimming and J lost 6 bases, with 9 bases between them. CDR1 and CDR2 from the germline V gene are SGHDN and FVKESK. The CDR3 protein is CASSQARAAGELFF. The CDR3 DNA reads TGTGCCAGCAGCCAAGCCAGGGCGGCCGGGGAGCTGTTTTTT. Full variable domain (missing parts from reference TRBV14 and TRBJ2-2): EAGVTQFPSHSVIEKGQTVTLRCDPISGHDNLYWYRRVMGKEIKFLLHFVKESKQDESGMPNNRFLAERTGGTYSTLKVQPAELEDSGVYFCASSQARAAGELFFGEGSRLTVL.

Details on this clone: At one of its ends the junction is not consistent with the germline gene, which may arise from a read error. The chain combines TRBV28 with TRBJ2-7, with D maybe TRBD2 (7 bases). CDR1 MDHEN and CDR2 SYDVKM come from the germline V gene. This CDR3 has 13 residues. Here the CDR3 reads CASTKGGDTEVDF. The CDR3 DNA sequence: TGTGCCAGCACCAAGGGGGGGGACACCGAAGTGGACTTC.

Written as DNA, the CDR3 is TGTGCCAGCAGCTTATCATCGGGTTTGGCAAATTCACCCCTCCACTTT. Encoded protein: CASSLSSGLANSPLHF. The chain couples TRBV11-3 to TRBJ1-6; unclear D gene. The CDR3 totals 16 residues. Germline V gene data show CDR1 as SGHNT and CDR2 as YENEEA. With 2 bases removed from V and 7 bases from J, the gap between germline ends came to 15 bases.

This clone appeared a single time. The V call is TRBV21-1, the J call TRBJ2-7; the table names TRBD2, a call not compared with the DNA. TRBV21-1 is tagged as a pseudogene. CDR3 size: 15 residues. The CDR3 nucleotides are TGTGCCAGCAGCAATTGGGTCGGCCGGGGCTACGAGCAGTACTTC. Protein: CASSNWVGRGYEQYF.

The chain couples TRBV5-1 to TRBJ2-7; D remains unclear. The CDR3 is made up of 15 amino acids. Germline CDR1 and CDR2: SGHRS and YFSETQ. Trimming cost V 0 bases and J 4 bases, with 14 bases left between them. The CDR3, as DNA: TGCGCCAGCAGCTTGGGACCGAGCGAGGATTACGAGCAGTACTTC. Translation gives CASSLGPSEDYEQYF.

This rearrangement joins TRBV28 to TRBJ2-5; 13 bases align to TRBD2. The CDR3 contains 15 residues. Germline CDR1 MDHEN, CDR2 SYDVKM. J gave up 7 bases and V 5 bases, and 7 bases lay outside the gene matches. The CDR3 loop is CASSTPGLAGPTQYF. CDR3 nucleotides: TGTGCCAGCAGTACCCCGGGACTAGCGGGGCCGACCCAGTACTTC.

The chain employs TRBV28 and TRBJ1-2, with 7 bases fitting TRBD1. V shed 4 bases, J shed 4 bases, and the junction held 9 bases outside the gene matches. Germline-derived CDR1 and CDR2 are MDHEN and SYDVKM. This CDR3 is 15 amino acids long. This CDR3 reads CASSSPQTGPYGYTF. CDR3 DNA: TGTGCCAGCAGTTCCCCCCAGACAGGGCCCTATGGCTACACCTTC.

V and J are TRBV9 and TRBJ1-2, with no clear D. This CDR3 region has 13 residues. The germline CDR1 and CDR2 sequences are SGDLS and YYNGEE. V gave up 4 bases and J gave up 8 bases, with 15 bases separating them. In DNA, the CDR3 is TGTGCCAGCAGCCCGGGAGGGCTCGGCGGCTACACCTTC. It specifies CASSPGGLGGYTF.

This chain uses TRBV7-3 with TRBJ2-3; a weak D match, TRBD2 (6 bases). The germline V and J ends were trimmed by 5 bases and 2 bases, with 14 bases remaining between them. This CDR3 contains 15 residues. Germline V gene data show CDR1 as SGHTA and CDR2 as FQGTGA. The CDR3 spells CASSPNGGITDTQYF. The CDR3 bases are TGTGCCAGCAGCCCAAACGGGGGAATCACAGATACGCAGTATTTT.

This chain uses TRBV6-5 with TRBJ1-3; TRBD1 matches at 7 bases. The ends lost 6 bases at V and 0 bases at J; junction bases unmatched: 5. This CDR3 is 15 amino acids long. Germline V gives CDR1 MNHEY, CDR2 SVGAGI. CDR3 sequence reads: CASRRQGSSGNTIYF. CDR3 DNA sequence: TGTGCCAGCAGGCGACAGGGAAGCTCTGGAAACACCATATATTTT.

The CDR3 region has the DNA TGCAGTGCTCCCGCACGAGGGCTGGAGTTCTTC. Encoded protein: CSAPARGLEFF. The chain combines TRBV20-1 with TRBJ2-1, with D perhaps matching TRBD2 (5 bases). The germline gives CDR1 DFQATT, CDR2 SNEGSKA (reference sequence). This CDR3 is built from 11 residues. With 5 bases removed from V and 14 bases from J, the gap between germline ends came to 16 bases.

This chain connects TRBV12-5 to TRBJ1-5; D may be TRBD1 (5 bases). Germline CDR1 LGHNT, CDR2 FRNRAP. This CDR3 has 16 residues. Deletions cut 2 bases from V and 3 bases from J, with 14 bases between. Written as DNA, the CDR3 is TGTGCTAGTGGTTTGATAGGGGCCGATAACAATCAGCCCCAGCATTTT. Translated, it gives CASGLIGADNNQPQHF.